Listed below are T cell receptor beta chains from one sample, sequenced in a study of beta chain features in type 1 diabetes. TCRdb's table, derived via immunoSEQ multiplex PCR, lists solely in-frame clones and lacks some. Among under 900,000 clones listed, around a sixth were seen once. Sample: naive CD4+ T cells from blood. The receptor set was obtained from a woman younger than 35 in good health. Both conserved end residues are part of each CDR3. A D gene is named only where the DNA matches it firmly. Clone size is stated in some rows and not others, as once, few, many or a class when expanded.

j_call d_call clone_size v_call cdr3_length cdr3_aa cdr3_nt
TRBJ2-7 TRBD1 few TRBV9 14 CASSVGDRIYEQYF TGTGCCAGCAGCGTAGGGGACAGGATCTACGAGCAGTACTTC
TRBJ2-5 TRBD1 few TRBV7-2 14 CASSKGQGEETQYF TGTGCCAGCAGCAAGGGACAGGGCGAAGAGACCCAGTACTTC
TRBJ2-1 TRBD2 NA TRBV5-4 15 CASSLGGTSGNEQFF TGTGCCAGCAGCTTGGGGGGGACTAGCGGCAATGAGCAGTTCTTC
TRBJ2-7 TRBD1 NA TRBV7-6 17 CASSPRTRQGRTYEQYF TGTGCCAGCAGCCCTAGGACCCGACAGGGGAGGACCTACGAGCAGTACTTC
TRBJ2-5 NA NA TRBV28 14 CASSLGSTQETQYF TGTGCCAGCAGTTTAGGGAGCACACAAGAGACCCAGTACTTC
TRBJ1-2 NA NA TRBV7-2 15 CASSLTAQANYGYTF TGTGCCAGCAGCCTCACCGCTCAGGCTAACTATGGCTACACCTTC
TRBJ2-5 NA NA TRBV28 14 CASSLTSLGETQYF TGTGCCAGCAGTTTAACTAGCTTAGGGGAGACCCAGTACTTC
TRBJ2-7 NA few TRBV27 15 CASSLEYRFSYEQYF TGTGCCAGCAGTTTAGAGTACAGATTCTCCTACGAGCAGTACTTC
TRBJ2-5 TRBD1 NA TRBV28 15 CASSRPGTVQETQYF TGTGCCAGCAGTCGTCCCGGGACAGTCCAAGAGACCCAGTACTTC
TRBJ1-2 NA few TRBV9 11 CASSGLYGYTF TGTGCCAGCAGCGGACTCTATGGCTACACCTTC
TRBJ1-2 NA NA TRBV6-5 15 CASNTAGPKGGGYTF TGTGCCAGCAATACCGCAGGGCCCAAAGGCGGTGGCTACACCTTC
TRBJ1-2 NA NA TRBV7-8 15 CASSKPPGQTGGYTF TGTGCCAGCAGCAAGCCCCCGGGACAAACTGGGGGCTACACCTTC
TRBJ2-2 TRBD2 few TRBV28 15 CASSSASGNGGELFF TGTGCCAGCAGTTCGGCTAGCGGGAATGGCGGGGAGCTGTTTTTT
TRBJ2-1 NA NA TRBV12-2 19 CASRLDESKSRPVTMEQFF TGTGCAAGTCGCTTAGACGAGTCGAAGTCCCGCCCTGTTACAATGGAGCAGTTCTTC
TRBJ2-4 NA few TRBV5-5 15 CASSTEALAKNIQYF TGTGCCAGCAGCACGGAAGCACTAGCCAAAAACATTCAGTACTTC
TRBJ1-2 NA few TRBV18 13 CASSPPTAYGYTF TGTGCCAGCTCACCGCCGACAGCCTATGGCTACACCTTC